This entry lists 22 T cell receptor beta chains sequenced from one sample in a study of shared T cell receptors in the human thymus. Libraries were prepared by immunoSEQ multiplex PCR; TCRdb keeps only in-frame clonotypes and omits some of them. The sample lists hundreds of thousands of clones, about 90% occurring once. Separately, the same data were catalogued under a study of human thymus T cells.

The sample consisted of thymocytes. These receptors came from a boy in the first two years of life with a congenital heart defect.

This chain uses TRBV6-4 with TRBJ1-4; 10 bases agree with TRBD1. V was clipped by 6 bases and J by 4 bases; unmatched bases: 29. The CDR3 runs to 23 residues. The germline gives CDR1 MRHNA, CDR2 SNTAGT. This chain's CDR3 is CASSDRHSGEETGGPRCNEKLFF. CDR3 bases: TGTGCCAGCAGCGACCGACATTCCGGAGAAGAGACAGGGGGCCCAAGGTGTAATGAAAAACTGTTTTTT.

The V and J genes are TRBV10-3 and TRBJ2-5, with 12 bases aligning to TRBD2. Germline lookup yields CDR1 ENHRY and CDR2 SYGVKD. J was trimmed by 5 bases and V by 0 bases; bases with no gene match: 1. This CDR3 has 15 residues. CDR3 amino acids: CAISESTSGGETQYF. CDR3 in DNA: TGTGCCATCAGTGAGTCGACTAGCGGGGGTGAGACCCAGTACTTC.

As to this clone: One end of the junction varies from germline; a read error may be responsible. The same CDR3 is also encoded by other DNA sequences in this sample. V is TRBV6-6 and J is TRBJ1-1; D might be TRBD1 (5 bases). CDR1 is MNHNY, CDR2 SVGAGI, per germline (reference sequence). This CDR3 has 13 amino acids. The CDR3 coding sequence is TGTGCCAGCCAGGGTACCTGGAACACTGAAGCTTTTTTT. Translated: CASQGTWNTEAFF.

As to this clone: The junction shows a germline mismatch at one end, possibly a read error. The chain employs TRBV5-6 and TRBJ2-1; 10 nucleotides line up with TRBD2. Looked up from germline, CDR1 is SGHDT and CDR2 is YYEEEE. This CDR3 spans 17 amino acids. DNA for the CDR3: TGTGCCAGCAGACGAGCGGGAGGGCCATTCGAGTACAGTGAGCAGTTCTTC. Protein: CASRRAGGPFEYSEQFF.

The chain links TRBV14 to TRBJ2-7, with D maybe TRBD2 (5 bases). The germline V gene encodes CDR1 SGHDN and CDR2 FVKESK. There are 14 residues in the CDR3. V lost 0 bases and J lost 10, with 16 bases in between. Here the CDR3 DNA reads TGTGCCAGCAGCCAAGATAGGAAGGGAGTCCCTCAGTACTTC. Residues: CASSQDRKGVPQYF.

This clone was counted only a few times. The V and J genes are TRBV19 and TRBJ1-2, with 8 bases fitting TRBD1. Germline V gene lookup returns CDR1 LNHDA and CDR2 SQIVND (reference sequence). This CDR3 is 14 amino acids long. Germline trimming cut 5 bases from V and 8 bases from J; bases unmatched to any gene: 10. In nucleotides, the CDR3 is TGTGCCAGTAGTCAAAGACAGGGGATGAAGGGCTACACCTTC. This encodes CASSQRQGMKGYTF.

The gene calls are TRBV20-1 and TRBJ2-1; 7 bases map to TRBD1. The CDR3 consists of 11 residues. CDR1 and CDR2 from the germline V gene are DFQATT and SNEGSKA (reference sequence). V dropped 5 bases and J dropped 12; count of bases not matched to a gene: 7. The CDR3, as DNA: TGCAGTGCTGACCTGACAGGGTCGCAGTTCTTC. It yields the protein CSADLTGSQFF.

This sequence joins TRBV4-3 and TRBJ2-1, with D perhaps TRBD2 (6 bases). CDR3 size: 17 residues. Trimming left V 1 base short and J 0 bases short, with 13 bases between. CDR1 LGHNA and CDR2 YSLEER come from the germline V gene. Here the CDR3 reads CASSQGSAGRSYNEQFF. The CDR3 DNA is TGCGCCAGCAGCCAAGGTTCGGCGGGGCGCTCCTACAATGAGCAGTTCTTC.

The rearrangement joins TRBV23-1 to TRBJ2-2; maybe TRBD1 (6 bases). TRBV23-1 is known as an ORF, though its function is uncertain. V was pared by 4 bases and J by 3 bases, with 21 bases between. This CDR3 has 18 amino acids. Here the CDR3 DNA reads TGCGCCAGCAGTCCTCACCTCCCTCCAGGGGCGCACACCGGGGAGCTGTTTTTT. Protein: CASSPHLPPGAHTGELFF.

The CDR3 sequence: CASSPPGVKPSLVPDTQYF. The CDR3 bases are TGTGCCAGCAGCCCCCCCGGAGTAAAGCCAAGTCTCGTTCCAGATACGCAGTATTTT. The rearrangement uses TRBV7-2 and TRBJ2-3; D unclear. The V end lost 5 bases, the J end lost 4 bases, and 28 bases lay between the germline ends. This CDR3 contains 19 residues. CDR1 and CDR2 from the germline V gene are SGHTA and FQGNSA.

Details on this clone: Other DNA sequences in this specimen translate into the identical CDR3. This chain uses TRBV5-1 with TRBJ2-3, with D possibly being TRBD2 (5 bases). Trimming took 9 bases from V and 3 from J, leaving 14 bases between them. Germline V lookup: CDR1 SGHRS, CDR2 YFSETQ. This CDR3 spans 13 amino acids. The chain's CDR3 is CATTPAGTDTQYF. CDR3 bases: TGCGCCACCACCCCCGCGGGTACAGATACGCAGTATTTT.

J is TRBJ1-3 and V is TRBV5-6; D may be TRBD1 (6 bases). The V end was cut by 0 bases, the J end by 1 base, with 11 bases between. CDR1 is SGHDT, CDR2 YYEEEE, per germline. This CDR3 spans 16 amino acids. CDR3 in DNA: TGTGCCAGCAGCTTGGACAGGGCTAGGTCTGGAAACACCATATATTTT. The encoded protein is CASSLDRARSGNTIYF.

CDR3 sequence reads: CASGLVPFWTGNEKLFF. The CDR3 DNA reads TGTGCTAGTGGTTTGGTACCATTTTGGACAGGCAATGAAAAACTGTTTTTT. The chain employs TRBV12-5 and TRBJ1-4; 7 bases map to TRBD1. J was trimmed by 5 bases and V by 0 bases; bases with no gene match: 9. CDR3 length equals 17 residues. Germline lookup yields CDR1 LGHNT and CDR2 FRNRAP. The full variable domain, its missing parts supplied by reference TRBV12-5 and TRBJ1-4, is DARVTQTPRHKVTEMGQEVTMRCQPILGHNTVFWYRQTMMQGLELLAYFRNRAPLDDSGMPKDRFSAEMPDATLATLKIQPSEPRDSAVYFCASGLVPFWTGNEKLFFGSGTQLSVL.

This clone appeared once. The chain carries TRBV4-3 and TRBJ2-7, with 9 bases that match TRBD1. V lost 5 bases, J lost 3 bases, and 5 bases stayed unmatched. Germline V gene lookup returns CDR1 LGHNA and CDR2 YSLEER. The CDR3 is 14 amino acids. In nucleotides, the CDR3 is TGCGCCAGCAGCTTTAGGGACAGGGACTACGAGCAGTACTTC. Amino acid sequence: CASSFRDRDYEQYF.

This clone appeared once. The V gene is TRBV2, the J gene TRBJ2-7; 8 bases are shared with TRBD1. The V gene's germline CDR1 is SNHLY and CDR2 FYNNEI. V was clipped by 4 bases and J by 4 bases; unmatched bases: 12. The CDR3 totals 16 residues. This chain's CDR3 is CASSASSAGGFYEQYF. As DNA, the CDR3 is TGTGCCAGCAGTGCGTCCTCAGCAGGGGGCTTTTACGAGCAGTACTTC.

V usage is TRBV7-2 and J usage is TRBJ2-7, with TRBD2 matching over 13 bases. This CDR3 is built from 15 residues. V lost 6 bases to trimming and J lost 2 bases; unmatched junction nucleotides: 4. From germline, CDR1 is SGHTA and CDR2 FQGNSA. CDR3 sequence (DNA): TGTGCCAGCAGGGAGGGACTAGCGGGGCCCTACGAGCAGTACTTC. This translates into CASREGLAGPYEQYF.

The chain employs TRBV19 and TRBJ2-2; 16 positions match TRBD2. This CDR3 spans 16 amino acids. Germline V gene data show CDR1 as LNHDA and CDR2 as SQIVND (reference sequence). J lost 7 bases, V lost 6 bases, and 5 bases had no gene match. This chain's CDR3 is CASRGGTSGRVGELFF. The CDR3 DNA reads TGTGCCAGTAGGGGCGGGACTAGCGGGAGGGTCGGGGAGCTGTTTTTT.

The V call is TRBV14, the J call TRBJ2-7; 15 bases map to TRBD2. V gave up 0 bases and J gave up 7 bases; unmatched junction bases: 10. Germline CDR1 and CDR2: SGHDN and FVKESK. This CDR3 has 18 residues. The CDR3 here is CASSQEGRTSGRAGEQYF. The CDR3 DNA follows: TGTGCCAGCAGCCAAGAAGGGCGGACTAGCGGGAGGGCCGGGGAGCAGTACTTC.

This sequence joins TRBV19 and TRBJ1-1, with 9 positions matching TRBD1. Germline values: CDR1 LNHDA, CDR2 SQIVND (reference sequence). This CDR3 spans 16 amino acids. Unmatched junction bases numbered 14, after V lost 6 bases and J lost 6 bases. This chain's CDR3 is CASSHRGDREPPEAFF. CDR3 DNA: TGTGCCAGTAGCCATCGGGGGGACAGGGAACCCCCTGAAGCTTTCTTT.

The table lists this clone with a count of one. The V call is TRBV11-2, the J call TRBJ2-7; D is possibly TRBD2 (6 bases). Trimming pared 1 base from V and 7 bases from J, leaving 29 bases between. The CDR3 length is 19 residues. CDR1 SGHAT and CDR2 FQNNGV come from the germline V gene. CDR3 protein: CASSLGPPLGILEGGEQYF. The CDR3 bases are TGTGCCAGCAGCTTAGGCCCCCCCCTGGGGATCCTCGAGGGAGGTGAGCAGTACTTC.

This chain uses TRBV14 with TRBJ1-6; D may be TRBD1 (6 bases). This CDR3 contains 17 residues. The germline gives CDR1 SGHDN, CDR2 FVKESK. The V end lost 1 base, the J end lost 8 bases, and 18 bases lay between the germline ends. The CDR3 sequence is CASSQALTGDLDSPLHF. CDR3 in DNA: TGTGCCAGCAGCCAAGCATTGACAGGCGATCTCGATTCACCCCTCCACTTT.

CDR3 in DNA: TGCGCCAGCAGCCCGGGACTAGCGGGAGTAGTAGATACGCAGTATTTT. Residues: CASSPGLAGVVDTQYF. The chain couples TRBV5-1 to TRBJ2-3, with TRBD2 identical over 14 bases. This CDR3 region has 16 residues. V lost 4 bases, J lost 5 bases, and 6 bases stayed unmatched. Germline CDR1 SGHRS, CDR2 YFSETQ. Together with reference TRBV5-1 and TRBJ2-3, the CDR3 gives the full variable domain: KAGVTQTPRYLIKTRGQQVTLSCSPISGHRSVSWYQQTPGQGLQFLFEYFSETQRNKGNFPGRFSGRQFSNSRSEMNVSTLELGDSALYLCASSPGLAGVVDTQYFGPGTRLTVL.